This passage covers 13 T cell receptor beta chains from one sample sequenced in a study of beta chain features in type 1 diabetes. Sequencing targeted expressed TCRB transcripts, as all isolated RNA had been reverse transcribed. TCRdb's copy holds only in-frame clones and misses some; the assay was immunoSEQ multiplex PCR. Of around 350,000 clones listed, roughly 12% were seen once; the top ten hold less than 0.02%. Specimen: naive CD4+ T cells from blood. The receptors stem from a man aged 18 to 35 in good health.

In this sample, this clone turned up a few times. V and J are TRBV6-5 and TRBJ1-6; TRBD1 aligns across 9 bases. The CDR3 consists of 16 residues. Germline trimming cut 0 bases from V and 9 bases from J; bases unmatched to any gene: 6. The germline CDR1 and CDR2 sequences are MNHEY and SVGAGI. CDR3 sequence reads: CASSYSWGQGVSPLHF. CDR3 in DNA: TGTGCCAGCAGTTACTCGTGGGGACAGGGAGTTTCACCCCTCCACTTT.

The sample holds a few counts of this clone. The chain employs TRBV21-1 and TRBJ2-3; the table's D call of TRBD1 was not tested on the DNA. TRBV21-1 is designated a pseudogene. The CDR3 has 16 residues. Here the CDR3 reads CASSLRDREVTDTQYF. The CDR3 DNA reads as TGTGCCAGCAGTCTCAGGGACAGGGAGGTAACAGATACGCAGTATTTT.

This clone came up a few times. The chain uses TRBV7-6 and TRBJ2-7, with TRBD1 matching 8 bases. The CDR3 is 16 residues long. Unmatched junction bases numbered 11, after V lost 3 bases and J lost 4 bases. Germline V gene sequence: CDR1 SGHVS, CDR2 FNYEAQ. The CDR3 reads CASSLSGGQGLYEQYF. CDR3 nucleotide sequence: TGTGCCAGCAGCTTGTCAGGGGGCCAGGGCTTGTACGAGCAGTACTTC.

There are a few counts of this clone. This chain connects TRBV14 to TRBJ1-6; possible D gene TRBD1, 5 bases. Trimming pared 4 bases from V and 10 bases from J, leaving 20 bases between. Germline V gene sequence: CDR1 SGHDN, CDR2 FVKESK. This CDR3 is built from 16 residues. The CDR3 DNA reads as TGTGCCAGCAGCCTCGACGCAGGGTACGGAGACTCACCCCTCCACTTT. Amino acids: CASSLDAGYGDSPLHF.

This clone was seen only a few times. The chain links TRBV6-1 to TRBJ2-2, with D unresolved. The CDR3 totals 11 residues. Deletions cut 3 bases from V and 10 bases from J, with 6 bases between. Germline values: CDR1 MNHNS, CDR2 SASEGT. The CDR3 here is CASSDFVELFF. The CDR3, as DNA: TGTGCCAGCAGTGACTTCGTGGAGCTGTTTTTT.

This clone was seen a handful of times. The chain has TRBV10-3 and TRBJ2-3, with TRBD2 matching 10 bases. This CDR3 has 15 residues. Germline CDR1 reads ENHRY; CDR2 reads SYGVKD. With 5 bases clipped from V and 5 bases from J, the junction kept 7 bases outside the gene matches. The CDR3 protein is CAISFKREGEDTQYF. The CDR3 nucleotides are TGTGCCATCAGTTTTAAGCGGGAGGGGGAAGATACGCAGTATTTT.

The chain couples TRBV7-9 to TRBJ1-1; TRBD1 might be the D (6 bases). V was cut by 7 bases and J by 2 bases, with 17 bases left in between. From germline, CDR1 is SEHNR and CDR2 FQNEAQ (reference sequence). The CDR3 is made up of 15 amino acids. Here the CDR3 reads CASNPLTGRNTEAFF. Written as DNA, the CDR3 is TGTGCCAGCAACCCACTCACAGGGCGTAACACTGAAGCTTTCTTT.

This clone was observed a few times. CDR3: CAWSVGQGYPQYF. For the CDR3, the DNA is TGTGCCTGGAGTGTAGGTCAGGGTTACCCCCAGTACTTC. The J gene is TRBJ2-5, the V gene TRBV30; maybe TRBD1 (5 bases). Trimming stripped 0 bases from V and 9 bases from J, with 14 bases between. CDR1 is GTSNPN, CDR2 SVGIG, per germline (reference sequence). The CDR3 totals 13 residues.

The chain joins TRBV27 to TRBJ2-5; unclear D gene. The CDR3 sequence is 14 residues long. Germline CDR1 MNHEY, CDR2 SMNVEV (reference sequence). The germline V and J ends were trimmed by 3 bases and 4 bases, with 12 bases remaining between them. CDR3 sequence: CASSFRMSPETQYF. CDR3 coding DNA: TGTGCCAGCAGTTTTCGCATGAGCCCAGAGACCCAGTACTTC.

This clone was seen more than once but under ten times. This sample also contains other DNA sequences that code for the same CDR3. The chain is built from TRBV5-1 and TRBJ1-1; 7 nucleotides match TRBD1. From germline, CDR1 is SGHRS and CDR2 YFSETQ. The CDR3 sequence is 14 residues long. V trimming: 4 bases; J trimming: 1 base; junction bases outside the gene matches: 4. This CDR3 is CASSPRQGNTEAFF. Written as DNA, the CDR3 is TGCGCCAGCAGCCCCCGACAGGGGAACACTGAAGCTTTCTTT.

CDR3 sequence reads: CASGNRGTTDTQYF. The CDR3 region has the DNA TGTGCCAGTGGAAACAGGGGAACGACAGATACGCAGTATTTT. The gene calls are TRBV19 and TRBJ2-3; 7 positions match TRBD1. The CDR3 extends over 14 amino acids. Trimming cost V 8 bases and J 3 bases; bases outside gene matches: 8. Germline V CDR1 and CDR2: LNHDA, SQIVND (reference sequence).

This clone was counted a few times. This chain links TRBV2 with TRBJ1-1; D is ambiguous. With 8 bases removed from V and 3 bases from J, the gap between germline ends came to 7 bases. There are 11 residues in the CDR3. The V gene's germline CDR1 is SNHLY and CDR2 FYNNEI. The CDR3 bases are TGTGCCAGCGTCGGGGACACTGAAGCTTTCTTT. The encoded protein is CASVGDTEAFF.

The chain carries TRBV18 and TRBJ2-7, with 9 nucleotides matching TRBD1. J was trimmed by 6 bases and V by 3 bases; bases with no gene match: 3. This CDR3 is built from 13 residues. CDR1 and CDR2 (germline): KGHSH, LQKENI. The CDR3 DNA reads TGTGCCAGCTCACCGGACAGGGGTAGCGAGCAGTACTTC. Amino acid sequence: CASSPDRGSEQYF.